This passage covers 3 T cell receptor beta chains from one sample sequenced in a study of T cells in Graves' hyperthyroidism and ophthalmopathy (dated by TCRdb to about 2019). Preparation of the library involved multiplex PCR. TCRdb shows the sequencer as Illumina HiSeq 2000. The TCR beta CDR3 regions were amplified from the RNA transcripts. A first-round RT-PCR of the TCR CDR3 used the HTBI primer set with the Qiagen OneStep RT-PCR kit. In TCRdb, the public reads were trimmed at Q25 with fastp and aligned with MiXCR, with productive beta chains retained. Entries that share a CDR3 protein sequence are merged under the most common genes and DNA. The sample profile shows 96,000 or so distinct CDR3 sequences; under 65% of them were found once. Jointly, the top ten make up 25% to 30% of the sample. Specimen: blood. The receptors were sampled from a woman in her forties with Graves' hyperthyroidism.

The genes are TRBV2 and TRBJ2-7; unclear D gene. Germline CDR1 is SNHLY and CDR2 is FYNNEI. This CDR3 contains 10 residues. Trimming took 3 bases from V and 7 from J, leaving 4 bases between them. The CDR3 region has the DNA TGTGCCAGCAGTGATTGGGAGCAGTACTTC. It yields the protein CASSDWEQYF.

This clonotype was found a few times. The gene calls are TRBV28 and TRBJ1-2; D might be TRBD1 (6 bases). Between the trimmed V and J ends, which lost 5 bases and 4 bases, there was a span of 17 bases. The CDR3 has 15 residues. From germline, CDR1 is MDHEN and CDR2 SYDVKM. This chain's CDR3 is CASSQRWRGGYGYTF. The CDR3 bases are TGTGCCAGCAGTCAGAGGTGGAGGGGGGGCTATGGCTACACCTTC.

Concerning this clonotype itself: The junction departs from germline at one end; a sequencing error may be responsible. The chain has TRBV2 and TRBJ2-3; D is ambiguous. CDR1 and CDR2 (germline): SNHLY, FYNNEI. CDR3 length equals 9 residues. The CDR3 DNA reads TGTGCCGGCAGAGATACGCAGTATTTT. Translation gives CAGRDTQYF.